Following are 14 T cell receptor beta chains from one sample sequenced in a study of CD8 T cells in ankylosing spondylitis (TCRdb year 2017). Preparation of the library involved 5' RACE. Sequencing used an Illumina HiSeq 2500. TCRdb applied fastp at Q25 and MiXCR to the public reads, then kept only in-frame beta chains. Here each entry gathers all rows of one CDR3 protein and keeps the most common genes and DNA. This sample comprises some 240,000 distinct CDR3 sequences, around 6.6% of them detected only once. The ten biggest clones cover 11% to 15% of the sample. Overall study outcomes, separate from this receptor: A TCR beta motif of about 8 highly homologous amino acid variants appeared characteristic of blood from ankylosing spondylitis patients.

Which antigens these TCRs recognize remains unknown. Sequenced material: blood, either unsorted or a sorted T cell fraction (not recorded which). The receptors derive from a male donor with ankylosing spondylitis.

This rearrangement joins TRBV6-5 to TRBJ1-1; D gene uncertain. Germline loops: CDR1 MNHEY, CDR2 SVGAGI. CDR3 length: 13 amino acids. V lost 8 bases, J lost 0 bases, and 10 bases lay in between. The CDR3 DNA sequence: TGTGCCAGCTACCCGGAGATGAACACTGAAGCTTTCTTT. Protein: CASYPEMNTEAFF.

This clonotype came up once. J is TRBJ2-7 and V is TRBV3-1; D gene uncertain. V was cut by 4 bases and J by 3 bases, with 16 bases left in between. Germline V CDR1 and CDR2: LGHDT, YNNKEL (reference sequence). This CDR3 is 15 amino acids long. CDR3 sequence reads: CASSRRADFNYEQYF. The CDR3 nucleotides read TGTGCCAGCAGCCGACGCGCGGATTTCAACTACGAGCAGTACTTC.

The V gene is TRBV19, the J gene TRBJ2-1, with D perhaps matching TRBD2 (6 bases). Trimming took off 6 bases at V and 6 bases at J, with 12 bases between the two ends. This CDR3 region has 13 residues. Germline V gene sequence: CDR1 LNHDA, CDR2 SQIVND (reference sequence). The DNA of the CDR3 is TGTGCCAGTAGGAGGGAGGCAACCAATGAGCAGTTCTTC. It yields the protein CASRREATNEQFF.

This clonotype was observed a few times. The chain carries TRBV7-9 and TRBJ1-2; possible D gene TRBD1, 5 bases. With 5 bases removed from V and 6 bases from J, the gap between germline ends came to 16 bases. The germline V gene encodes CDR1 SEHNR and CDR2 FQNEAQ (reference sequence). This CDR3 region has 14 residues. The chain's CDR3 is CASSGRDGSDGYTF. In nucleotides, the CDR3 is TGTGCCAGCAGCGGACGGGACGGATCGGATGGCTACACCTTC.

This clonotype was seen only a few times. The rearrangement uses TRBV10-3 and TRBJ2-3, with 9 bases that match TRBD1. Germline CDR1 is ENHRY and CDR2 is SYGVKD. V dropped 0 bases and J dropped 2; count of bases not matched to a gene: 6. CDR3 size: 17 residues. The CDR3 reads CAISESGGTGTTDTQYF. CDR3 nucleotide sequence: TGTGCCATCAGTGAGTCTGGCGGGACAGGGACCACAGATACGCAGTATTTT.

The genes are TRBV6-5 and TRBJ2-2; the D gene could be TRBD1 or TRBD2 (5 bases each). CDR1 and CDR2 (germline): MNHEY, SVGAGI. The CDR3 covers 14 residues. V was pared by 3 bases and J by 5 bases, with 10 bases between. The DNA of the CDR3 is TGTGCCAGCAGTTATCAGAGGGGTACCGGGGAGCTGTTTTTT. Protein product: CASSYQRGTGELFF.

The chain is built from TRBV20-1 and TRBJ2-3, with D perhaps given as TRBD1 or TRBD2 (5 bases each). Trimming shortened V by 3 bases and J by 4 bases, and 20 bases separated the two germline ends. Germline V gene sequence: CDR1 DFQATT, CDR2 SNEGSKA (reference sequence). The CDR3 runs 16 residues. CDR3 residues: CSASPYQALGPDTQYF. Written as DNA, the CDR3 is TGCAGTGCTAGCCCTTACCAGGCCTTGGGACCAGATACGCAGTATTTT.

This clonotype has ten or more counts. The chain couples TRBV5-6 to TRBJ2-1; 7 nucleotides agree with TRBD2. CDR3 length equals 14 residues. With 0 bases clipped from V and 8 bases from J, the junction kept 5 bases outside the gene matches. Looked up from germline, CDR1 is SGHDT and CDR2 is YYEEEE. CDR3 coding DNA: TGTGCCAGCAGCTTGGGGACTAGTGGCCATGAGCAGTTCTTC. It yields the protein CASSLGTSGHEQFF. The full variable domain, with the rest looked up from reference TRBV5-6 and TRBJ2-1, is DAGVTQSPTHLIKTRGQQVTLRCSPKSGHDTVSWYQQALGQGPQFIFQYYEEEERQRGNFPDRFSGHQFPNYSSELNVNALLLGDSALYLCASSLGTSGHEQFFGPGTRLTVL.

The genes are TRBV4-3 and TRBJ1-1; TRBD1 might be the D (5 bases). The CDR3 extends over 15 amino acids. With 0 bases removed from V and 0 bases from J, the gap between germline ends came to 8 bases. Germline-derived CDR1 and CDR2 are LGHNA and YSLEER. This CDR3 reads CASSQDRGVNTEAFF. In DNA form, the CDR3 reads TGCGCCAGCAGCCAAGATAGGGGAGTGAACACTGAAGCTTTCTTT.

This clonotype turned up a few times. The chain has TRBV18 and TRBJ2-1; D might be TRBD1 or TRBD2, each matching 5 bases. Germline values: CDR1 KGHSH, CDR2 LQKENI. The CDR3 spans 16 residues. Trimming cost V 0 bases and J 9 bases, with 18 bases left between them. CDR3 bases: TGTGCCAGCTCACCACCGCGGCTAGCAGGGATGGGTGAGCAGTTCTTC. It codes for CASSPPRLAGMGEQFF.

This clonotype was counted between two and nine times. The chain employs TRBV20-1 and TRBJ2-7; D remains unclear. Germline CDR1 is DFQATT and CDR2 is SNEGSKA (reference sequence). The CDR3 consists of 14 residues. V was cut by 0 bases and J by 4 bases, with 13 bases left in between. The CDR3 DNA is TGCAGTGCTAGAGAAATCCGCGTGGCGTACGAGCAGTACTTC. Amino acid sequence: CSAREIRVAYEQYF.

The chain recombines TRBV5-5 with TRBJ2-5, with D unresolved. The germline gives CDR1 SGHKS, CDR2 YYEKEE (reference sequence). The CDR3 is made up of 13 amino acids. With 2 bases removed from V and 4 bases from J, the gap between germline ends came to 9 bases. The DNA of the CDR3 is TGTGCCAGCAGCTTTGGTGTAGCAGAGACCCAGTACTTC. Encoded protein: CASSFGVAETQYF. The full variable domain, in which reference TRBV5-5 and TRBJ2-5 provide the parts outside the CDR3, is DAGVTQSPTHLIKTRGQQVTLRCSPISGHKSVSWYQQVLGQGPQFIFQYYEKEERGRGNFPDRFSARQFPNYSSELNVNALLLGDSALYLCASSFGVAETQYFGPGTRLLVL.

This clonotype was recorded a few times. CDR3 protein: CASSLLGGGPPEQYF. The CDR3 nucleotides read TGTGCCAGCAGCCTTCTTGGTGGGGGGCCCCCCGAGCAGTACTTC. The rearrangement joins TRBV11-3 to TRBJ2-7; the D gene could be TRBD1 or TRBD2 (6 bases each). The germline V and J ends were trimmed by 5 bases and 6 bases, with 20 bases remaining between them. This CDR3 is 15 amino acids long. Per germline, CDR1 SGHNT and CDR2 YENEEA.

The rearrangement uses TRBV4-2 and TRBJ2-7, with TRBD1 identical over 9 bases. V gave up 0 bases and J gave up 7 bases; unmatched junction bases: 16. This CDR3 spans 18 amino acids. Germline V gene sequence: CDR1 LGHNA, CDR2 YNFKEQ. The CDR3, as DNA: TGTGCCAGCAGCCAAGAAGTTTGGGGACAGGGAGGATCGCGGGAGCAGTACTTC. Its translation is CASSQEVWGQGGSREQYF.